The 23 T cell receptor beta chains below were found in one sample sequenced in a study of T cells after yellow fever vaccination (dated by TCRdb to between 2017 and 2020). Sample treatment or condition, as interpreted from the label and publication: live attenuated yellow fever vaccine strain. Library preparation employed 5' RACE. Sequencer: Illumina HiSeq 2500. TCRdb passed the public sequencing reads through fastp at Q25 and MiXCR, retaining productive beta sequences. Each CDR3 protein gets just one entry, which takes the most common genes and DNA from the rows behind it. The sample profile shows about 240,000 distinct CDR3 sequences; 6.9% of them were found once. Of the sample, about 0.85% is held by the ten largest clones. This specimen consisted of CD4+ T cells sorted from PBMCs, obtained 15 days after the yellow fever booster vaccination. The origin of the receptors is a man in his thirties or forties who received the YFV17D yellow fever vaccine.

This clonotype was seen only a few times. The chain uses TRBV18 and TRBJ1-1; TRBD1 might be the D (5 bases). V gave up 3 bases and J gave up 2 bases, with 16 bases separating them. CDR3 length equals 16 residues. The V gene's germline CDR1 is KGHSH and CDR2 LQKENI. The CDR3: CASSPPNAGGNTEAFF. The DNA of the CDR3 is TGTGCCAGCTCACCTCCTAACGCGGGGGGTAACACTGAAGCTTTCTTT.

This clonotype was seen a handful of times. One end of the junction is discordant with germline, which a read error may explain. This chain joins TRBV7-2 and TRBJ2-1; 11 bases are a match to TRBD1. The CDR3 is 15 amino acids. Germline V lookup: CDR1 SGHTA, CDR2 FQGNSA. CDR3 loop: CDSSLQGQGVYEQFF. The CDR3, as DNA: TGTGACAGCAGCTTACAGGGACAGGGGGTGTATGAGCAGTTCTTC. The full variable domain, its missing parts supplied by reference TRBV7-2 and TRBJ2-1, is GAGVSQSPSNKVTEKGKDVELRCDPISGHTALYWYRQSLGQGLEFLIYFQGNSAPDKSGLPSDRFSAERTGGSVSTLTIQRTQQEDSAVYLCDSSLQGQGVYEQFFGPGTRLTVL.

The table lists this clonotype with many counts. This chain connects TRBV9 to TRBJ2-3; 10 bases fit TRBD2. Looked up from germline, CDR1 is SGDLS and CDR2 is YYNGEE. This CDR3 is built from 17 residues. V lost 6 bases, J lost 5 bases, and 15 bases stayed unmatched. CDR3 nucleotides: TGTGCCAGCAACCTGGCGGCTAGCGGGAGTTCGGGAGATACGCAGTATTTT. Translated, it gives CASNLAASGSSGDTQYF. Full variable domain (missing parts from reference TRBV9 and TRBJ2-3): DSGVTQTPKHLITATGQRVTLRCSPRSGDLSVYWYQQSLDQGLQFLIQYYNGEERAKGNILERFSAQQFPDLHSELNLSSLELGDSALYFCASNLAASGSSGDTQYFGPGTRLTVL.

This clonotype was found many times. The chain combines TRBV10-3 with TRBJ2-5; possibly TRBD1 for D (6 bases). This CDR3 has 14 amino acids. Trimming stripped 10 bases from V and 5 bases from J, with 20 bases between. Germline loops: CDR1 ENHRY, CDR2 SYGVKD. The CDR3 loop is CATSAQGGGETQYF. CDR3 in DNA: TGTGCCACCAGCGCACAGGGTGGTGGGGAGACCCAGTACTTC.

There are many counts of this clonotype. This chain uses TRBV7-2 with TRBJ2-2; TRBD2 agrees at 7 bases. V shed 2 bases, J shed 5 bases, and the junction held 8 bases outside the gene matches. This CDR3 is 16 amino acids long. The germline V gene encodes CDR1 SGHTA and CDR2 FQGNSA. The CDR3 loop is CASSLHRGRGTGELFF. CDR3 coding DNA: TGTGCCAGCAGCTTACACCGCGGGAGAGGAACCGGGGAGCTGTTTTTT.

The gene calls are TRBV20-1 and TRBJ2-3; 11 bases map to TRBD2. Germline V gene lookup returns CDR1 DFQATT and CDR2 SNEGSKA (reference sequence). The V and J ends lost 4 bases and 2 bases, in that order; junction bases with no gene match: 5. The CDR3 extends over 15 amino acids. The CDR3 coding sequence is TGCAGTGCTACACTAGCGGGAGCCCCCACAGATACGCAGTATTTT. It codes for CSATLAGAPTDTQYF.

The table lists this clonotype with a few counts. The V and J genes are TRBV4-3 and TRBJ1-2; D gene ambiguous. This CDR3 contains 16 residues. The V end lost 1 base, the J end lost 4 bases, and 16 bases lay between the germline ends. Germline V lookup: CDR1 LGHNA, CDR2 YSLEER. CDR3: CASSQGSNRFFYGYTF. CDR3 sequence (DNA): TGCGCCAGCAGCCAAGGTTCTAACAGATTCTTCTATGGCTACACCTTC.

This clonotype was detected only a few times. This sequence joins TRBV30 and TRBJ2-1; the D is unclear. Germline CDR1 and CDR2: GTSNPN and SVGIG (reference sequence). The length of the CDR3 is 15 residues. Trimming cost V 0 bases and J 2 bases, with 11 bases left between them. This chain's CDR3 is CAWSVSQSPYNEQFF. In nucleotides, the CDR3 is TGTGCCTGGAGTGTTTCACAGAGTCCCTACAATGAGCAGTTCTTC.

The sample holds a few counts of this clonotype. This chain joins TRBV6-5 and TRBJ2-3; D gene ambiguous. V lost 6 bases to trimming and J lost 3 bases, with 4 bases between them. CDR3 length: 11 residues. Per the germline V gene, CDR1 is MNHEY and CDR2 is SVGAGI. Written as DNA, the CDR3 is TGTGCCAGCAGGGCGACAGATACGCAGTATTTT. Protein sequence: CASRATDTQYF.

The chain links TRBV5-1 to TRBJ2-7, with TRBD1 matching 9 bases. Germline values: CDR1 SGHRS, CDR2 YFSETQ. J gave up 5 bases and V 7 bases, and 7 bases lay outside the gene matches. The CDR3 runs 13 residues. Written as DNA, the CDR3 is TGCGCCAGCGGAAAACAGGGGGCCGACGAGCAGTACTTC. Its translation: CASGKQGADEQYF.

This clonotype showed up just a few times. This chain uses TRBV12-3 or TRBV12-4 with TRBJ2-5; possible D gene TRBD2, 6 bases. Deletions cut 8 bases from V and 5 bases from J, with 21 bases between. The length of the CDR3 is 15 residues. DNA for the CDR3: TGTGCCAGCTCCCCGGACTCACTTGGGGGGGAGACCCAGTACTTC. This encodes CASSPDSLGGETQYF.

A word on this clonotype: One end of the junction varies from germline; a read error may be responsible. V gene TRBV28 combines with J gene TRBJ2-7; D might be TRBD1 (6 bases). CDR1 is MDHEN and CDR2 is SYDVKM in the germline V gene. The CDR3 loop spans 13 amino acids. The CDR3 DNA reads TGTGCCAGCACCGTCCGGGACAAAGACGAGCAGTGCTTC. Translation gives CASTVRDKDEQCF. Based on the CDR3 plus reference TRBV28 and TRBJ2-7, the full variable domain is DVKVTQSSRYLVKRTGEKVFLECVQDMDHENMFWYRQDPGLGLRLIYFSYDVKMKEKGDIPEGYSVSREKKERFSLILESASTNQTSMYLCASTVRDKDEQCFGPGTRLTVT.

This clonotype was seen a handful of times. This chain links TRBV30 with TRBJ1-2; D is ambiguous. This CDR3 is built from 13 residues. V lost 2 bases to trimming and J lost 4 bases, with 11 bases between them. Germline V gene data show CDR1 as GTSNPN and CDR2 as SVGIG (reference sequence). CDR3 bases: TGTGCCTGGAGTCAGACACCTGGCTATGGCTACACCTTC. Amino acid sequence: CAWSQTPGYGYTF.

This chain joins TRBV19 and TRBJ2-1; either TRBD1 or TRBD2 may supply D (5 bases each). With 8 bases removed from V and 5 bases from J, the gap between germline ends came to 13 bases. The germline CDR1 and CDR2 sequences are LNHDA and SQIVND (reference sequence). The CDR3 is 13 amino acids. In nucleotides, the CDR3 is TGTGCCAGTTCCTGGGACGGGGACAATGAGCAGTTCTTC. Translated: CASSWDGDNEQFF.

In this sample, this clonotype turned up many times. The chain recombines TRBV29-1 with TRBJ2-7; a weak D match, TRBD2 (5 bases). Germline CDR1 SQVTM, CDR2 ANQGSEA. Trimming left V 6 bases short and J 2 bases short, with 8 bases between. There are 11 residues in the CDR3. This CDR3 is CSVTTTYEQYF. The CDR3 DNA sequence: TGCAGCGTGACTACCACCTACGAGCAGTACTTC.

V and J are TRBV18 and TRBJ2-5; tentative D call: TRBD2 (6 bases). Germline V gene data show CDR1 as KGHSH and CDR2 as LQKENI. V was trimmed by 2 bases and J by 1 base, leaving 8 bases between them. The CDR3 runs 14 residues. CDR3 region: CASSPGGAQETQYF. The CDR3 DNA reads TGTGCCAGCTCACCAGGCGGGGCCCAAGAGACCCAGTACTTC. The entire variable domain, with the rest obtained from reference TRBV18 and TRBJ2-5, is as follows: NAGVMQNPRHLVRRRGQEARLRCSPMKGHSHVYWYRQLPEEGLKFMVYLQKENIIDESGMPKERFSAEFPKEGPSILRIQQVVRGDSAAYFCASSPGGAQETQYFGPGTRLLVL.

This clonotype was counted only a few times. This chain uses TRBV11-2 with TRBJ2-1, with TRBD2 matching over 10 bases. V gave up 1 base and J gave up 13 bases; unmatched junction bases: 13. The CDR3 is made up of 16 amino acids. CDR1 is SGHAT, CDR2 FQNNGV, per germline. The CDR3 bases are TGTGCCAGCAGCTTAGGGTTCCCAGCGGGAGGGGAATTTCAGTTCTTC. Translating it yields CASSLGFPAGGEFQFF.

This chain links TRBV6-5 with TRBJ2-2, with no clear D. This CDR3 has 14 amino acids. Trimming stripped 7 bases from V and 8 bases from J, with 17 bases between. Per germline, CDR1 MNHEY and CDR2 SVGAGI. CDR3 sequence (DNA): TGTGCCAGCAAGTTGGGCTCCACCCCGGGGGAGCTGTTTTTT. Its translation is CASKLGSTPGELFF.

This clonotype was observed at least ten times. This chain uses TRBV5-1 with TRBJ2-7, with no clear D. V was shortened by 3 bases and J by 6 bases, with 13 bases between the two germline ends. Germline assignment: CDR1 SGHRS and CDR2 YFSETQ. The CDR3 runs to 13 residues. CDR3 bases: TGCGCCAGCAGCTCTGAAAGTCAGGCCGAGCAGTACTTC. Translated: CASSSESQAEQYF.

This clonotype has just a few counts. The gene calls are TRBV19 and TRBJ2-5, with D possibly called TRBD1 or TRBD2 (6 bases each). This CDR3 comprises 13 residues. CDR1 and CDR2 from the germline V gene are LNHDA and SQIVND (reference sequence). Trimming removed 6 bases from V and 1 base from J, with 9 bases in between. CDR3 sequence reads: CASRGGGQETQYF. CDR3 DNA: TGTGCCAGTAGAGGGGGAGGCCAAGAGACCCAGTACTTC.

V and J are TRBV28 and TRBJ2-1; D is unresolved. CDR1 is MDHEN, CDR2 SYDVKM, per germline. V was clipped by 5 bases and J by 0 bases, with 2 bases between them. The CDR3 contains 12 residues. The CDR3 region has the DNA TGTGCCAGCAGTATCTCCTACAATGAGCAGTTCTTC. It codes for CASSISYNEQFF.

This clonotype was seen a handful of times. Here the CDR3 DNA reads TGTGCCAGCAGTCCCCCGGGACTAGCGCAAGGAGATACGCAGTATTTT. It yields the protein CASSPPGLAQGDTQYF. The J gene is TRBJ2-3, the V gene TRBV12-3 or TRBV12-4; 10 bases map to TRBD2. After removal of 5 bases from V and 5 bases from J, the junction contained 10 bases not matched to a gene. The CDR3 has 16 residues.

This clonotype has at least ten counts. V gene TRBV5-6 combines with J gene TRBJ2-7; the match to TRBD1 covers 8 bases. Germline V gene lookup returns CDR1 SGHDT and CDR2 YYEEEE. The CDR3 spans 15 residues. J gave up 4 bases and V 2 bases, and 8 bases lay outside the gene matches. CDR3 nucleotide sequence: TGTGCCAGCAGCTTCCGACAGGGGATACCTTACGAGCAGTACTTC. Encoded protein: CASSFRQGIPYEQYF.